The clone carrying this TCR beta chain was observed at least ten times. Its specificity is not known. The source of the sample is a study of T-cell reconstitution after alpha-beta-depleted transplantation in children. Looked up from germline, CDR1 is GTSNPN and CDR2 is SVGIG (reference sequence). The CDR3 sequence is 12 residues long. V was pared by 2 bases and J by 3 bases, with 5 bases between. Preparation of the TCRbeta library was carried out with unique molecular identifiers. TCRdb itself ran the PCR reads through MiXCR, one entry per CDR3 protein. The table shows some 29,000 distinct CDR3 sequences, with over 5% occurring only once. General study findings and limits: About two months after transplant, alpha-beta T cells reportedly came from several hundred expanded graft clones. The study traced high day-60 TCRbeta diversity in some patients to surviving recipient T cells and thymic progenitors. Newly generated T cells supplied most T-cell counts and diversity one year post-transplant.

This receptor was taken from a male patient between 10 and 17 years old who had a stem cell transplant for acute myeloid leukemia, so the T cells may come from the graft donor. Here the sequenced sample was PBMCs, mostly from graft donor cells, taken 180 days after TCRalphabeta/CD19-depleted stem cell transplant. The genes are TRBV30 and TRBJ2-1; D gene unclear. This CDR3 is CAWSSFYNEQFF. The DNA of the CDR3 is TGTGCCTGGAGTTCATTCTACAATGAGCAGTTCTTC.